This T cell receptor (beta chain) was found in a study of OX40 agonist ivuxolimab in advanced cancers. Study summary: Eligibility rules accepted prior anti-PD-1, anti-PD-L1 or anti-CTLA-4 therapy, and roughly 42% had some. Findings and limits, study-wide: Average numbers of expanded clones were greater in CD8+ T cells than in CD4+. Certain nonresponding patients likewise had low normalized T-cell clonal expansion.

Libraries were prepared by immunoSEQ multiplex PCR; TCRdb keeps only in-frame clonotypes and omits some of them. The sample lists around 20,000 clones; roughly 70% were seen once. People who had autoimmune disease history or systemic immunosuppression were excluded. Germline V lookup: CDR1 MRHNA, CDR2 SNTAGT. The CDR3 has 19 amino acids. V shed 3 bases and J 4 bases; nucleotides not matched to a gene: 17. Regarding this clone: Its antigen remains unidentified.

The rearrangement joins TRBV6-4 to TRBJ2-2, with 7 bases that match TRBD1. The specimen was CD4+ or CD8+ T cells sorted from blood, collected in a trial of the OX40 agonist ivuxolimab. The origin of this receptor is an adult with an advanced solid tumor such as melanoma, head and neck, liver or kidney cancer. Here the CDR3 DNA reads TGTGCCAGCAGTGAGGTTCTTTCCGGGACAGCCTTGTCCACCGGGGAGCTGTTTTTT. This translates into CASSEVLSGTALSTGELFF.